This T cell receptor beta chain was identified during a study of early T cells in non-severe SARS-CoV-2 infection. Background on the study: Chains were not paired, and sequencing was done on bulk RNA from unsorted whole blood.

Tagging with unique molecular identifiers was applied to individual cDNA molecules. TCRdb re-called the 5' RACE reads with MiXCR, one entry per CDR3 protein. The sample lists 53,000 or so distinct CDR3 sequences, approximately 8.1% seen once, with 5% to 6.5% in the top ten. Study results and limitations: In VDJdb matching, anti-spike CD8 responses were favored while private and CD4 specificities went missing.

With regard to this clonotype: Its cognate antigen is unknown.

The length of the CDR3 is 15 residues. CDR1 is MRHNA, CDR2 SNTAGT, per germline. With V trimmed by 5 bases and J by 4 bases, 7 bases remained unmatched. The clonotype comes from an adult who was a healthcare worker with PCR-confirmed SARS-CoV-2 infection or an uninfected control (not recorded which). The sequencing sample was made of whole blood. The chain joins TRBV6-4 to TRBJ2-3; 9 bases align to TRBD2. In nucleotides, the CDR3 is TGTGCCAGCAGTCCAGCGGGGGGAGAGGCAGATACGCAGTATTTT. Translated: CASSPAGGEADTQYF.